The source of this T cell receptor (beta chain) is a study of response to subunit inactivated influenza vaccine listed by TCRdb under 2018. For context, the study as a whole: Deep quantitative profiling of the T cell receptor repertoire was used in the study to follow responses to a trivalent subunit inactivated influenza vaccine.

For this clonotype: It lacks a known antigen. The record has no base qualities; no much larger clone is one base away.

Trimming removed 2 bases from V and 7 bases from J, leaving 16 bases between the germline ends. The CDR3 starts with the cysteine, ends with the phenylalanine, and has 14 residues. The sequence is cut down to CDR3 DNA, 42 bases in frame from base 1. Per the germline V gene, SGDLS is the CDR1 and YYNGEE is the CDR2. The library was made by RT-PCR. Instrument on record: Illumina HiSeq 2500. Using fastp at Q25 and MiXCR, TCRdb reprocessed the public reads and kept productive beta chains. One record per CDR3 amino acid sequence lists the most common genes and DNA. The sample profile shows about 650,000 distinct CDR3 sequences; 11% to 15% of them were found once. About 7.4% of the sample is held by the ten biggest clonotypes. Results the study describes overall, beyond this receptor: The authors proposed that each seasonal influenza vaccination may bring in only a limited number of new T cells.

Sequencing used PBMCs from blood, obtained 14 to 15 days before vaccination. The receptor comes from a man aged 45-60 years who received an inactivated influenza vaccine. Donor details come from another sample of the same person, matched by shared clones. The rearranged segments are TRBV9 and TRBJ2-7, with the D segment identity uncertain. The DNA is TGTGCCAGCAGCGTCGGACGGGCCCAAACAGAGCAGTACTTC. It translates as CASSVGRAQTEQYF.